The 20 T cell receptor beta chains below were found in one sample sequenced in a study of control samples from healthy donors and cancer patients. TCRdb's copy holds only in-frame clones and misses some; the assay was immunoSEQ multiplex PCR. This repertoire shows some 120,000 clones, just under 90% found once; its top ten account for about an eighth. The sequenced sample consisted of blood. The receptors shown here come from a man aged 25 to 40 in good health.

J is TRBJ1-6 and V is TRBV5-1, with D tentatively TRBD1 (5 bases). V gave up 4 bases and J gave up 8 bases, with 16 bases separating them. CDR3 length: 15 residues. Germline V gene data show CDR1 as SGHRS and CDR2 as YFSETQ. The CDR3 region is CASSPLAGSDSPLHF. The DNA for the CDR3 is TGCGCCAGCAGCCCCCTGGCAGGGTCGGATTCACCCCTCCACTTT.

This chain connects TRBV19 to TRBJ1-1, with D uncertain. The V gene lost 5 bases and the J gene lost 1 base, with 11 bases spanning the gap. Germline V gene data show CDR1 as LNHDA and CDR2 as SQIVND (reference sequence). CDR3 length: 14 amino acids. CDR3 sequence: CASSQTRENTEAFF. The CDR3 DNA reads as TGTGCCAGTAGTCAGACACGGGAGAACACTGAAGCTTTCTTT.

CDR3 sequence (DNA): TGCAGTGCGAGTCCGGAGTGGAATCAGCCCCAGCATTTT. It codes for CSASPEWNQPQHF. The chain combines TRBV20-1 with TRBJ1-5; no reliable D call. Germline V gene lookup returns CDR1 DFQATT and CDR2 SNEGSKA (reference sequence). This CDR3 is built from 13 residues. The V end lost 6 bases, the J end lost 4 bases, and 13 bases lay between the germline ends.

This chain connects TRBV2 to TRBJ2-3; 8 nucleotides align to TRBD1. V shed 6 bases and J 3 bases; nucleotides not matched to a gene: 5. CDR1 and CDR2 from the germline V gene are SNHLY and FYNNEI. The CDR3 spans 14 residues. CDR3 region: CASRARGLTDTQYF. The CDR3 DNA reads TGTGCCAGCAGGGCCAGGGGGCTAACAGATACGCAGTATTTT.

The CDR3 DNA reads as TGTGCCAGCAGTTTATATAGGAAGAACACTGAAGCTTTCTTT. Translating gives CASSLYRKNTEAFF. The chain employs TRBV27 and TRBJ1-1, with D hard to call. Germline CDR1 and CDR2: MNHEY and SMNVEV (reference sequence). Trimming removed 1 base from V and 1 base from J, with 7 bases in between. The CDR3 runs to 14 residues.

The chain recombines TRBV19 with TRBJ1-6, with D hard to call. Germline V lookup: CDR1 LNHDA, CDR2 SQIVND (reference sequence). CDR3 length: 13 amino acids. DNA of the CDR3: TGTGCTTCGTTCAGCTCCTATAATTCACCCCTCCACTTT. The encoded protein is CASFSSYNSPLHF. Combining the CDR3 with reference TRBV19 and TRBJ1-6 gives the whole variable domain DGGITQSPKYLFRKEGQNVTLSCEQNLNHDAMYWYRQDPGQGLRLIYYSQIVNDFQKGDIAEGYSVSREKKESFPLTVTSAQKNPTAFYLCASFSSYNSPLHFGNGTRLTVT.

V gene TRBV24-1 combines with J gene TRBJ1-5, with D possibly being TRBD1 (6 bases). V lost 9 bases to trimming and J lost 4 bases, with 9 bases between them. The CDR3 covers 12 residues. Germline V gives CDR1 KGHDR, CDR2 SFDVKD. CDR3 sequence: CATGQGNQPQHF. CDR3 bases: TGTGCCACCGGGCAGGGGAATCAGCCCCAGCATTTT.

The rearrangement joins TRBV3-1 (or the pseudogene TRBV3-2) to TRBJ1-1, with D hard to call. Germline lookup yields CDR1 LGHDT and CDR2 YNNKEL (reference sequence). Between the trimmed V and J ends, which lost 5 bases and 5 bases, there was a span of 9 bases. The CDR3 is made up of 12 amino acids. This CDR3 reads CASSSSGTEAFF. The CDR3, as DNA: TGTGCCAGCAGCTCGTCCGGAACTGAAGCTTTCTTT.

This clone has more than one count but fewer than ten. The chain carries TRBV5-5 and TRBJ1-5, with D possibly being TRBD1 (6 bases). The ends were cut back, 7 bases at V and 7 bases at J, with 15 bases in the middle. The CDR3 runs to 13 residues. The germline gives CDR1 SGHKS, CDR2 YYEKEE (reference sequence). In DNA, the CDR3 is TGTGCCAGCCAACAGGGAATAGGGCAGCCCCAGCATTTT. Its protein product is CASQQGIGQPQHF. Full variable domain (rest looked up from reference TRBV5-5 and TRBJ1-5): DAGVTQSPTHLIKTRGQQVTLRCSPISGHKSVSWYQQVLGQGPQFIFQYYEKEERGRGNFPDRFSARQFPNYSSELNVNALLLGDSALYLCASQQGIGQPQHFGDGTRLSIL.

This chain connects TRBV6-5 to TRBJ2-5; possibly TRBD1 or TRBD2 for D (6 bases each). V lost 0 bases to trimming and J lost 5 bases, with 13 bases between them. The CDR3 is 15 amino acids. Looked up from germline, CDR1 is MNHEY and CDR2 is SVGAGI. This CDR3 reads CASSYSVGGRETQYF. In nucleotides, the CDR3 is TGTGCCAGCAGTTACTCGGTCGGGGGCCGGGAGACCCAGTACTTC.

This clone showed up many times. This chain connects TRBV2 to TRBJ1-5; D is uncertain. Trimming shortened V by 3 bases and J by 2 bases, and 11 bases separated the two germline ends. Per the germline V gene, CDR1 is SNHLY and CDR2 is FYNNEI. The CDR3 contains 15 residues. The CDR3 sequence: CASSEVGIGNQPQHF. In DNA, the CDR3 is TGTGCCAGCAGTGAGGTCGGGATCGGCAATCAGCCCCAGCATTTT.

The CDR3 DNA sequence: TGTGCCAGCAGTGAGGGACGGTCGTACCAAGAGACCCAGTACTTC. Its protein product is CASSEGRSYQETQYF. The chain is built from TRBV6-1 and TRBJ2-5; D tentatively reads TRBD1 or TRBD2 (5 bases each). The CDR3 runs 15 residues. Germline V gives CDR1 MNHNS, CDR2 SASEGT. V lost 3 bases, J lost 0 bases, and 11 bases lay in between.

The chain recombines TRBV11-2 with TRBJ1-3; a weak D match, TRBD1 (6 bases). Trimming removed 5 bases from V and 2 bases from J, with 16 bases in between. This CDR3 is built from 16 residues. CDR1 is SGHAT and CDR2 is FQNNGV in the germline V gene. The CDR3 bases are TGTGCCAGCAGCCCCCCTTGGGGGGCCGCTGGAAACACCATATATTTT. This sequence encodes CASSPPWGAAGNTIYF.

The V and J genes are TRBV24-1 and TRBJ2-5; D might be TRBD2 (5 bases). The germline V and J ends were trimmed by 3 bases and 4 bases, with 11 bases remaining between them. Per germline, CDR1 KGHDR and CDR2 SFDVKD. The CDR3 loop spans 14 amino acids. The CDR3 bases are TGTGCCACCAGTGATGGTCCGGGAAGAGAGACCCAGTACTTC. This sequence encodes CATSDGPGRETQYF.

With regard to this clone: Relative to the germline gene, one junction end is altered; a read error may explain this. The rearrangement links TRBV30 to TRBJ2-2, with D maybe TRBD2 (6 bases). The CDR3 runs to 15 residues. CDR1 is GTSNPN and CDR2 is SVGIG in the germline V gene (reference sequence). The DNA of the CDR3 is TGTGCCCGGAGGGCGGGCACCGGTATGGCCGGGGAGCTGTTTTTT. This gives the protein CARRAGTGMAGELFF.

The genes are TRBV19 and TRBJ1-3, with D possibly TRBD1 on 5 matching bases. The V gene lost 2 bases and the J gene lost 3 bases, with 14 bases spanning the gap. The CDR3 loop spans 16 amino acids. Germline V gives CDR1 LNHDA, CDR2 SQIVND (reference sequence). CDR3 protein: CASSIRGGQLGNTIYF. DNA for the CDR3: TGTGCCAGTAGTATAAGGGGAGGGCAGCTTGGAAACACCATATATTTT.

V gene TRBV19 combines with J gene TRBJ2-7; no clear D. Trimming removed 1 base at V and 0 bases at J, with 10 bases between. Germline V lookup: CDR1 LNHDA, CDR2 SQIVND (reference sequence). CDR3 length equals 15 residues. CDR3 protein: CASSIAHRSSYEQYV. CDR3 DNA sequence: TGTGCCAGTAGTATAGCCCACCGATCCTCCTACGAGCAGTACGTC.

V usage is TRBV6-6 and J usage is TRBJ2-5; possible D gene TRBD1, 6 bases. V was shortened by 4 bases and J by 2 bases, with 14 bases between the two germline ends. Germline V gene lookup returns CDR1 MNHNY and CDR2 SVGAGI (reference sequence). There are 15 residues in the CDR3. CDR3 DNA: TGTGCCAGCAGTTTATCCCAGGGGATGCAAGAGACCCAGTACTTC. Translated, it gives CASSLSQGMQETQYF.

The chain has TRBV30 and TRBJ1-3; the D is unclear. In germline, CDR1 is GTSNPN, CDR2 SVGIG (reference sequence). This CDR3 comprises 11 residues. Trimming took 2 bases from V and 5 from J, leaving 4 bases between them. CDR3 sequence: CAWSLRNTIYF. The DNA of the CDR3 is TGTGCCTGGAGTCTCCGAAACACCATATATTTT.

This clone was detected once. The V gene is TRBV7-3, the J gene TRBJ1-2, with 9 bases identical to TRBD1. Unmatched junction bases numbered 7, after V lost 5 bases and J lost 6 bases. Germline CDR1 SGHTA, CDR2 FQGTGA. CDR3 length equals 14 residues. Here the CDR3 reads CASSPTQGANGYTF. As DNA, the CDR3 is TGTGCCAGCAGCCCAACACAGGGGGCGAATGGCTACACCTTC.